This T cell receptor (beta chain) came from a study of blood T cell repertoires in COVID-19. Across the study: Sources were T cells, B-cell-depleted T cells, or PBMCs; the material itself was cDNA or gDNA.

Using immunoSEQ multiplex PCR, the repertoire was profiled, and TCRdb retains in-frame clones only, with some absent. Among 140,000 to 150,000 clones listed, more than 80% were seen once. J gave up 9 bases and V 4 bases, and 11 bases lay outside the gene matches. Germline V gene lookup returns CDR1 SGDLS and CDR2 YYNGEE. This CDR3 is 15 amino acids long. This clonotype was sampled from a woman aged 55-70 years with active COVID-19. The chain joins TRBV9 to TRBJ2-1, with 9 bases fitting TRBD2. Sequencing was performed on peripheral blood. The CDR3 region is CASSMRLAEGSEQFF. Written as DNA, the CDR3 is TGTGCCAGCAGCATGCGACTAGCGGAAGGGAGTGAGCAGTTCTTC. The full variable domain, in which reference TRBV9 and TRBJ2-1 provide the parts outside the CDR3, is DSGVTQTPKHLITATGQRVTLRCSPRSGDLSVYWYQQSLDQGLQFLIQYYNGEERAKGNILERFSAQQFPDLHSELNLSSLELGDSALYFCASSMRLAEGSEQFFGPGTRLTVL.